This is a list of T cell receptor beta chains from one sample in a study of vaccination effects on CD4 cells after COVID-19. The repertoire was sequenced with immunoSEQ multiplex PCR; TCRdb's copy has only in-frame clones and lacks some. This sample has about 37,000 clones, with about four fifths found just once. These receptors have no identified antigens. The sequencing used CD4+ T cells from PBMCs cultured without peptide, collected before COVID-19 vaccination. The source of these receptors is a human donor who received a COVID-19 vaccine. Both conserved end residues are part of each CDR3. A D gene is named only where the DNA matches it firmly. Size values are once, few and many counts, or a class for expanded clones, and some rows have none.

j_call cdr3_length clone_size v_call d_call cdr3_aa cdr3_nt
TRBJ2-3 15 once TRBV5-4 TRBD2 CASSLAGGPTDTQYF TGTGCCAGCAGCTTGGCGGGAGGGCCAACAGATACGCAGTATTTT
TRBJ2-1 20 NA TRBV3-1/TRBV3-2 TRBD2 CASSQGTVLAEASSYNEQFF TGTGCCAGCAGCCAAGGGACGGTTCTAGCGGAGGCCAGCTCCTACAATGAGCAGTTCTTC
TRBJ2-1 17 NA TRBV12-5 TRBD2 CASGPPAAGAIYNEQFF TGTGCTAGTGGTCCCCCAGCAGCGGGAGCAATCTACAATGAGCAGTTCTTC
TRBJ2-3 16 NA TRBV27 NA CASSLRRGSSTDTQYF TGTGCCAGCAGTTTAAGGCGGGGATCTAGCACAGATACGCAGTATTTT
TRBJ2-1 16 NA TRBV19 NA CASSIGGGAYHDEQFF TGTGCCAGTAGTATAGGTGGAGGGGCCTATCACGATGAGCAGTTCTTC
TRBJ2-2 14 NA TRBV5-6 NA CASSFGRVTGELFF TGTGCCAGCAGCTTTGGCCGGGTCACCGGGGAGCTGTTTTTT
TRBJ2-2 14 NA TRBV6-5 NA CASSYEVNTGELFF TGTGCCAGCAGTTACGAGGTGAACACCGGGGAGCTGTTTTTT
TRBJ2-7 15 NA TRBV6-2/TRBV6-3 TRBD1 CASSLTGGPTYEQYF TGTGCCAGCAGTTTGACAGGGGGCCCTACCTACGAGCAGTACTTC
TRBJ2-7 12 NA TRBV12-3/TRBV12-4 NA CASSLVRYEQYF TGTGCCAGCAGTTTAGTCCGCTACGAGCAGTACTTC
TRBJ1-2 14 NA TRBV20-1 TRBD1 CSASTPGGLYGYTF TGCAGTGCTAGTACGCCAGGGGGCCTCTATGGCTACACCTTC
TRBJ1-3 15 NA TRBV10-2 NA CASMVSLNSGNTIYF TGCGCCAGCATGGTCAGCTTAAACTCTGGAAACACCATATATTTT
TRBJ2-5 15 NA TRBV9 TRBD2 CASSVVSGYQETQYF TGTGCCAGCAGCGTAGTTAGCGGGTACCAAGAGACCCAGTACTTC
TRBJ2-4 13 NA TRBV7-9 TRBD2 CASSLRTSGERYF TGTGCCAGCAGCCTAAGGACTAGCGGGGAGCGGTACTTC
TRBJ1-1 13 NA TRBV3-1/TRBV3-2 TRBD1 CASSQEGTGEAFF TGTGCCAGCAGCCAAGAAGGGACAGGTGAAGCTTTCTTT
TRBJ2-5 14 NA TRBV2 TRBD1 CASSPLGQGETQYF TGTGCCAGCAGTCCACTTGGACAGGGAGAGACCCAGTACTTC
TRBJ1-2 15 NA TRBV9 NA CASSVDPQVNYGYTF TGTGCCAGCAGCGTAGATCCACAGGTTAACTATGGCTACACCTTC
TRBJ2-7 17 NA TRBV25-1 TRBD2 CASRGIPGLAGSGEQYF TGTGCCAGCAGGGGGATCCCGGGACTAGCGGGATCAGGCGAGCAGTACTTC
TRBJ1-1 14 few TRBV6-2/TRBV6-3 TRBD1 CASSSRTGNTEAFF TGTGCCAGCAGTTCCCGGACAGGGAACACTGAAGCTTTCTTT